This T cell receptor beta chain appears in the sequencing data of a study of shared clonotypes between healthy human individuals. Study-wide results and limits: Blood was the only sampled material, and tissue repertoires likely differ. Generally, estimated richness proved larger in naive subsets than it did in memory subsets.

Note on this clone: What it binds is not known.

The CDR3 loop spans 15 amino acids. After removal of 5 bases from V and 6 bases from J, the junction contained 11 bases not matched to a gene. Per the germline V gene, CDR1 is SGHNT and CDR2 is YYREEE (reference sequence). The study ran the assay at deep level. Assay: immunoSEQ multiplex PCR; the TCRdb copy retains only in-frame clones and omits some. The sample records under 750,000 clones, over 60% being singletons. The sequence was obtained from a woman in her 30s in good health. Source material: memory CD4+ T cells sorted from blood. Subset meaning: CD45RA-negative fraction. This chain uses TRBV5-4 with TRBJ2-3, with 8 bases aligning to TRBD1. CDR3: CASREDRGSFDTQYF. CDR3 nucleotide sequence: TGTGCCAGCAGAGAAGACAGGGGTAGTTTTGATACGCAGTATTTT.